These 9 T cell receptor beta chains came from one sample sequenced in a study of T-cell reconstitution after alpha-beta-depleted transplantation in children. TCRbeta library preparation incorporated unique molecular identifiers. One entry per CDR3 protein results from TCRdb running MiXCR on the PCR reads. Altogether under 250,000 distinct CDR3 sequences are present, 20% to 30% being singletons, with the ten largest covering roughly 5%. The specimen was PBMCs, mostly from graft donor cells, collected 360 days after TCRalphabeta/CD19-depleted stem cell transplant. Every receptor here comes from a female patient aged 2-9 years who had a stem cell transplant for congenital amegakaryocytic thrombocytopenia, so the T cells may come from the graft donor.

This clonotype has more than one count but fewer than ten. The rearrangement uses TRBV3-1 and TRBJ1-1, with D possibly being TRBD1 (5 bases). The CDR3 spans 18 residues. With 3 bases removed from V and 1 base from J, the gap between germline ends came to 21 bases. CDR1 and CDR2 from the germline V gene are LGHDT and YNNKEL (reference sequence). This CDR3 is CASSQGGFEGYSNTEAFF. Written as DNA, the CDR3 is TGTGCCAGCAGCCAGGGGGGGTTTGAGGGGTATTCGAACACTGAAGCTTTCTTT. Full variable domain (missing parts from reference TRBV3-1 and TRBJ1-1): DTAVSQTPKYLVTQMGNDKSIKCEQNLGHDTMYWYKQDSKKFLKIMFSYNNKELIINETVPNRFSPKSPDKAHLNLHINSLELGDSAVYFCASSQGGFEGYSNTEAFFGQGTRLTVV.

This clonotype was counted a few times. The chain combines TRBV5-1 with TRBJ1-1, with D tentatively TRBD1 (6 bases). CDR1 SGHRS and CDR2 YFSETQ come from the germline V gene. V dropped 0 bases and J dropped 1 base, with 10 bases sitting between them. The CDR3 spans 15 residues. The CDR3 reads CASSLVRTENTEAFF. The CDR3 DNA reads TGCGCCAGCAGCTTGGTCAGGACAGAGAACACTGAAGCTTTCTTT.

This CDR3 reads CASSLRGAAQYF. CDR3 bases: TGTGCCAGCAGCTTAAGGGGAGCGGCCCAGTACTTC. The chain joins TRBV11-2 to TRBJ2-5; D may correspond to TRBD1 or TRBD2 (5 bases each). The CDR3 totals 12 residues. CDR1 and CDR2 (germline): SGHAT, FQNNGV. V dropped 2 bases and J dropped 9 bases, with 10 bases sitting between them.

This clonotype was observed a handful of times. This rearrangement joins TRBV20-1 to TRBJ1-5; D not resolved. Germline CDR1 reads DFQATT; CDR2 reads SNEGSKA (reference sequence). The CDR3 has 14 amino acids. Deletions cut 3 bases from V and 3 bases from J, with 12 bases between. CDR3 coding DNA: TGCAGTGCTAGTTACGCGAGGCTCAATCAGCCCCAGCATTTT. Residues: CSASYARLNQPQHF.

This chain joins TRBV4-3 and TRBJ2-1; D gene ambiguous. V was pared by 3 bases and J by 1 base, with 10 bases between. This CDR3 region has 15 residues. CDR1 and CDR2 (germline): LGHNA, YSLEER. Here the CDR3 reads CASSHRTSSYNEQFF. The CDR3 DNA is TGCGCCAGCAGCCATAGAACATCATCCTACAATGAGCAGTTCTTC.

This clonotype appeared a few times. The J gene is TRBJ2-5, the V gene TRBV7-3; D gene uncertain. CDR1 and CDR2 (germline): SGHTA, FQGTGA. The CDR3 has 14 amino acids. Between the trimmed V and J ends, which lost 0 bases and 3 bases, there was a span of 8 bases. The DNA of the CDR3 is TGTGCCAGCAGCTTAACAGGGCGCAAAGAGACCCAGTACTTC. This translates into CASSLTGRKETQYF.

This clonotype was observed at least ten times. The chain has TRBV15 and TRBJ2-7; no clear D gene. Trimming pared 1 base from V and 2 bases from J, leaving 9 bases between. Germline V gene data show CDR1 as LNHNV and CDR2 as YYDKDF (reference sequence). The CDR3 covers 14 residues. CDR3 bases: TGTGCCACCAGCAGAGGTGAAGGTACCTACGAGCAGTACTTC. Protein: CATSRGEGTYEQYF. Variable domain in full (rest from reference TRBV15 and TRBJ2-7): DAMVIQNPRYQVTQFGKPVTLSCSQTLNHNVMYWYQQKSSQAPKLLFHYYDKDFNNEADTPDNFQSRRPNTSFCFLDIRSPGLGDTAMYLCATSRGEGTYEQYFGPGTRLTVT.

This rearrangement joins TRBV25-1 to TRBJ1-5; a weak D match, TRBD1 (5 bases). The ends were cut back, 6 bases at V and 3 bases at J, with 18 bases in the middle. The CDR3 totals 16 residues. Per germline, CDR1 MGHDK and CDR2 SYGVNS. The CDR3 DNA reads as TGTGCCAGCAGCCGCCCGGGACCTACGCACAATCAGCCCCAGCATTTT. It encodes CASSRPGPTHNQPQHF.

V gene TRBV29-1 combines with J gene TRBJ2-7; 9 nucleotides match TRBD1. This CDR3 has 13 residues. CDR1 and CDR2 (germline): SQVTM, ANQGSEA. V lost 4 bases, J lost 4 bases, and 5 bases stayed unmatched. CDR3 nucleotides: TGCAGCGTTGGAACAGGGGGCTCTTACGAGCAGTACTTC. This gives the protein CSVGTGGSYEQYF.